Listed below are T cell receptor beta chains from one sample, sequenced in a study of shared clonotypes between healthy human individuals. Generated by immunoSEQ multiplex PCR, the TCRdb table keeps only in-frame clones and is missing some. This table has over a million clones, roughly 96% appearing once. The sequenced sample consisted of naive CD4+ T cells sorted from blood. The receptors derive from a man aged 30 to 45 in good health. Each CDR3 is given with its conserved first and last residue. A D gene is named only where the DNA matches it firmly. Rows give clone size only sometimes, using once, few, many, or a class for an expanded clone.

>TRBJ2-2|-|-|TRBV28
CASSRSPRDTGELFF
TGTGCCAGCAGTCGAAGCCCGCGGGACACCGGGGAGCTGTTTTTT
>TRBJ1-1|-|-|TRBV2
CASRSQGGDTEAFF
TGTGCCAGCAGGTCACAAGGGGGGGACACTGAAGCTTTCTTT
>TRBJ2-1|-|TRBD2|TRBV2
CASSERTSGPLEQFF
TGTGCCAGCAGTGAAAGAACTAGCGGCCCGCTTGAGCAGTTCTTC
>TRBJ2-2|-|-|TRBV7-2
CASSLGASKFGGELFF
TGTGCCAGCAGCTTAGGAGCTTCAAAGTTCGGCGGGGAGCTGTTTTTT
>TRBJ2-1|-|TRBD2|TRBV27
CASSLRLAGGGNEQFF
TGTGCCAGCAGTTTACGGCTAGCGGGAGGCGGGAATGAGCAGTTCTTC
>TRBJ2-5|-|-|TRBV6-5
CATSFMETQYF
TGTGCCACCAGCTTCATGGAGACCCAGTACTTC
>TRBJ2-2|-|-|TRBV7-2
CASSLLFGRRTANTGELFF
TGTGCCAGCAGCTTATTATTCGGTCGAAGAACAGCGAACACCGGGGAGCTGTTTTTT
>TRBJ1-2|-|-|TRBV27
CASSLVGVGGYTF
TGTGCCAGCAGTTTAGTCGGGGTGGGTGGCTACACCTTC
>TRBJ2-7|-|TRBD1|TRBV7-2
CASSSRGQGPYEQYF
TGTGCCAGCAGCTCCCGGGGACAGGGACCCTACGAGCAGTACTTC
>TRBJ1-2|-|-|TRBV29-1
CSVAVTGYGYTF
TGCAGCGTGGCCGTAACCGGCTATGGCTACACCTTC
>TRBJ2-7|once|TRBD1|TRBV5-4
CASSIGTGVHEQYF
TGTGCCAGCAGCATAGGGACAGGGGTCCACGAGCAGTACTTC
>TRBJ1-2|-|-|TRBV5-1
CASSLDRESYGYTF
TGCGCCAGCAGCTTGGACAGGGAGAGCTATGGCTACACCTTC
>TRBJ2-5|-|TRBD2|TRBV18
CASSPLGLAETQYF
TGTGCCAGCTCACCGCTTGGACTAGCGGAGACCCAGTACTTC
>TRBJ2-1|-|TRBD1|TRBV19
CASSIDPRTGNEQFF
TGTGCCAGTAGTATAGATCCCAGGACAGGGAATGAGCAGTTCTTC
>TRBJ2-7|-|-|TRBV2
CASSPDRWQYF
TGTGCCAGCAGTCCGGACAGATGGCAGTACTTC
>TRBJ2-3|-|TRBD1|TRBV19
CASSIMTGGADTQYF
TGTGCCAGTAGTATAATGACAGGGGGGGCGGATACGCAGTATTTT
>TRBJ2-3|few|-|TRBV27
CASSFRGATQYF
TGTGCCAGCAGTTTCCGGGGGGCTACGCAGTATTTT
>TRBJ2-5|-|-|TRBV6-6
CASSYEGTWGETQYF
TGTGCCAGCAGTTACGAGGGGACATGGGGGGAGACCCAGTACTTC
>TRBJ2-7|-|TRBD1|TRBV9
CASSPGDRSYEQYF
TGTGCCAGCAGCCCAGGGGACAGGAGCTACGAGCAGTACTTC
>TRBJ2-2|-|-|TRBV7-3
CATKTGAGVDGELFF
TGTGCCACAAAGACAGGGGCGGGAGTCGACGGGGAGCTGTTTTTT
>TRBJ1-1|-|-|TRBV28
CASSLLGRLNTEAFF
TGTGCCAGCAGTTTATTAGGCAGGTTGAACACTGAAGCTTTCTTT
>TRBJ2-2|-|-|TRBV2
CASSELVWHGELFF
TGTGCCAGCAGTGAACTGGTCTGGCACGGGGAGCTGTTTTTT
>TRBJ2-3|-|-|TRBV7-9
CASSLKQVTDTQYF
TGTGCCAGCAGCTTAAAGCAGGTCACAGATACGCAGTATTTT
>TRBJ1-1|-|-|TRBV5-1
CASSLREGLNTEAFF
TGCGCCAGCAGCTTACGGGAGGGACTGAACACTGAAGCTTTCTTT
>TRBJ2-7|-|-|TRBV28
CASSPEMRTYEQYF
TGTGCCAGCAGTCCAGAGATGAGAACCTACGAGCAGTACTTC
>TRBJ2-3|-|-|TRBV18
CASSPPSFTDTQYF
TGTGCCAGCTCACCACCGAGTTTCACAGATACGCAGTATTTT
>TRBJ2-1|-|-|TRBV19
CASSTQGSYNEQFF
TGTGCCAGTAGTACTCAAGGCTCCTACAATGAGCAGTTCTTC
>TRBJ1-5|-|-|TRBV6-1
CASSEALGGGSGNQPQHF
TGTGCCAGCAGTGAAGCTCTCGGCGGGGGGTCGGGCAATCAGCCCCAGCATTTT
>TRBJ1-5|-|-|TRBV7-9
CASSLAGLNQPQHF
TGTGCCAGCAGCTTAGCAGGTCTCAATCAGCCCCAGCATTTT
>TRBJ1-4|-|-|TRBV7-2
CASSSGRREKLFF
TGTGCCAGCAGTTCCGGACGAAGAGAAAAACTGTTTTTT
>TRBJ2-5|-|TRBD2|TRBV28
CASSGGSVLRETQYF
TGTGCCAGCAGTGGCGGGAGTGTTCTTCGGGAGACCCAGTACTTC
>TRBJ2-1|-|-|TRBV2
CASKRDTYNEQFF
TGTGCCAGCAAGAGGGACACCTACAATGAGCAGTTCTTC
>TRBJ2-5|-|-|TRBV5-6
CASRPRSGTYSQETQYF
TGTGCCAGCAGGCCCCGATCCGGGACATACTCCCAAGAGACCCAGTACTTC
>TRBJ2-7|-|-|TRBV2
CASSGEYEQYF
TGTGCCAGCAGTGGGGAATACGAGCAGTACTTC
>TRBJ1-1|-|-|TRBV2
CASSERGQGKRMNTEAFF
TGTGCCAGCAGTGAAAGAGGGCAGGGGAAGCGCATGAACACTGAAGCTTTCTTT
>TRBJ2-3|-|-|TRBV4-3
CASRPTSTADTQYF
TGCGCCAGCCGCCCGACTAGTACAGCAGATACGCAGTATTTT
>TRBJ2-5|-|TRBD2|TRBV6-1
CASTSGLAGGETQYF
TGTGCCAGCACTTCCGGACTAGCGGGAGGGGAGACCCAGTACTTC
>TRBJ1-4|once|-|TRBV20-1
CSASLSEKLFF
TGCAGTGCTAGTCTTAGTGAAAAACTGTTTTTT
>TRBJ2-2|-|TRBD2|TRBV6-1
CASSEAGLAGGLTGELFF
TGTGCCAGCAGTGAAGCCGGACTAGCGGGAGGACTTACCGGGGAGCTGTTTTTT
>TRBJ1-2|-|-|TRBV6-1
CASSVNTAGVGYTF
TGTGCCAGCAGTGTGAATACAGCCGGGGTCGGCTACACCTTC
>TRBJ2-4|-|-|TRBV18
CASSPVRVAKNIQYF
TGTGCCAGCTCACCAGTCAGGGTAGCCAAAAACATTCAGTACTTC
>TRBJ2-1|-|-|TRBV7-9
CASSYRFVNEQFF
TGTGCCAGCAGCTATCGGTTTGTCAATGAGCAGTTCTTC
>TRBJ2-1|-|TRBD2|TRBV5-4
CASSSASGSYNEQFF
TGTGCCAGCAGCTCCGCTAGCGGGAGTTACAATGAGCAGTTCTTC
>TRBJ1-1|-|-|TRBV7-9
CASSLYLGDARAREAFF
TGTGCCAGCAGCTTATATTTAGGAGACGCGCGCGCGCGGGAAGCTTTCTTT
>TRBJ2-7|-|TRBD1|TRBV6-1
CALGQSYEQYF
TGTGCCTTGGGACAGAGCTACGAGCAGTACTTC
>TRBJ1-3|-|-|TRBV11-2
CASSAPTRVRSGNTIYF
TGTGCCAGCAGCGCCCCCACCCGGGTGAGGTCTGGAAACACCATATATTTT
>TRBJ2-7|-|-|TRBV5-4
CASSLTDEQYF
TGTGCCAGCAGCTTGACTGACGAGCAGTACTTC
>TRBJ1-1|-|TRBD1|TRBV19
CASSVGQGRHLNTEAFF
TGTGCCAGTAGTGTAGGACAGGGGCGGCACCTGAACACTGAAGCTTTCTTT
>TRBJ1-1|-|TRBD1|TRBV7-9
CAGTGVRDTEAFF
TGTGCCGGAACAGGGGTTCGAGACACTGAAGCTTTCTTT
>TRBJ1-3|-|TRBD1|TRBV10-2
CASSEGPGGMYTIYF
TGCGCCAGCAGTGAAGGGCCAGGGGGCATGTACACCATATATTTT
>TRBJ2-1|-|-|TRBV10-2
CASSHRDHYNEQFF
TGCGCCAGCAGCCACAGGGATCACTACAATGAGCAGTTCTTC
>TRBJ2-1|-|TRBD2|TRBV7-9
CASSLGGLAGISNEQFF
TGTGCCAGCAGCTTAGGAGGGCTAGCGGGGATTTCAAATGAGCAGTTCTTC